This is a list of T cell receptor beta chains from one sample in a study of blood T cell repertoires in COVID-19. The assay was immunoSEQ multiplex PCR, and TCRdb's table has in-frame clones only and misses some. The table includes 170,000 or so clones, 70% to 80% detected once. Sequencing used PBMCs or T cells enriched from blood (not recorded which). These receptors originate from a woman between 45 and 60 years old who had recovered from COVID-19. CDR3s include the opening cysteine and the closing phenylalanine or tryptophan. D genes are given only for firm matches. Where a row states a size, it is once, few, many or the class of an expanded clone; other rows omit it.

v_call,clone_size,d_call,j_call,cdr3_nt,cdr3_aa
TRBV29-1,.,TRBD2,TRBJ2-3,TGCAGCGTTGCTCAACTAGCGGGAGGCGCAGATACGCAGTATTTT,CSVAQLAGGADTQYF
TRBV10-2,few,TRBD1,TRBJ1-1,TGCGCCAGCAGCCCACCTCCGGGACAGGGGGAAGCTTTCTTT,CASSPPPGQGEAFF
TRBV28,.,.,TRBJ2-7,TGTGCCAGCAGCTCAGTAGCTGGGGCAATCTCAGTCTACGAGCAGTACTTC,CASSSVAGAISVYEQYF
TRBV10-3,.,TRBD1,TRBJ1-1,TGTGCCATCAGCGGGACAGTGGGGACTGAAGCTTTCTTT,CAISGTVGTEAFF
TRBV30,few,.,TRBJ1-2,TGTGCCTGGAGCCTCAGGGGCGTCTCTGGCTACACCTTC,CAWSLRGVSGYTF
TRBV11-2,.,TRBD2,TRBJ2-7,TGTGCCAGCAGCTTCGGGGGGGGCGACGAGCAGTACTTC,CASSFGGGDEQYF
TRBV9,.,.,TRBJ1-1,TGTGCCAGCAGCGTAGGAACTCTAAGGGGGATGAACACTGAAGCTTTCTTT,CASSVGTLRGMNTEAFF
TRBV4-1,.,TRBD2,TRBJ2-2,TGCGCCAGCAGCCAAGTACCCAGCGGGAGAGGGAACACCGGGGAGCTGTTTTTT,CASSQVPSGRGNTGELFF
TRBV9,.,TRBD2,TRBJ2-3,TGTGCCAGCAGCGTAGAGTTGAGCGGGAGCGGTGGGGGAGATACGCAGTATTTT,CASSVELSGSGGGDTQYF
TRBV19,.,.,TRBJ1-1,TGTGCCAGTAGTATTAAAGAGGGCGTGAACACTGAAGCTTTCTTT,CASSIKEGVNTEAFF
TRBV9,.,TRBD2,TRBJ2-7,TGTGCCAGCAGCCCCCGGACTAGCGGCTACGAGCAGTACTTC,CASSPRTSGYEQYF
TRBV5-6,.,TRBD2,TRBJ2-7,TGTGCCAGCAGCGCCTCCCTAGCGGGTTGGCAGTACTTC,CASSASLAGWQYF
TRBV12-3/TRBV12-4,.,.,TRBJ1-1,TGTGCCAGCATCTCACAGGGGAACACTGAAGCTTTCTTT,CASISQGNTEAFF
TRBV19,.,.,TRBJ2-3,TGTGCCATCGGGACTCGGAGCACAGATACGCAGTATTTT,CAIGTRSTDTQYF
TRBV19,.,TRBD1,TRBJ1-1,TGTGCCAGCGTTCCGGGACAGCGACACACTGAAGCTTTCTTT,CASVPGQRHTEAFF
TRBV18,.,TRBD2,TRBJ2-1,TGTGCCAGCTCACCATTCACTAGCGGGAACAATGAGCAGTTCTTC,CASSPFTSGNNEQFF
TRBV9,once,.,TRBJ2-7,TGTGCCAGCAGCGTATATGGGCCGACACTTGGCGAGCAGTACTTC,CASSVYGPTLGEQYF
TRBV12-3/TRBV12-4,.,.,TRBJ1-4,TGTGCCAGCAGACTTAATGAAAAACTGTTTTTT,CASRLNEKLFF
TRBV7-6,.,.,TRBJ2-1,TGTGCCAGCAGCTTAGTCGGGTCCTCCTACAATGAGCAGTTCTTC,CASSLVGSSYNEQFF
TRBV27,.,.,TRBJ2-7,TGTGCCAGCGCCGACTCTACAACATCCTACGAGCAGTACTTC,CASADSTTSYEQYF
TRBV12-3/TRBV12-4,.,.,TRBJ2-5,TGTGCCAGCAGTTTGGGGGGAGCCCAGTACTTC,CASSLGGAQYF
TRBV11-1,.,TRBD1,TRBJ1-2,TGTGCCAGCAGTTCCGGGACAGGTTCTAACTATGGCTACACCTTC,CASSSGTGSNYGYTF
TRBV4-2,.,TRBD2,TRBJ2-7,TGTGCCAGCAGCCAAGGGGCGGGGGGACGGGACGAGCAGTACTTC,CASSQGAGGRDEQYF
TRBV18,many,.,TRBJ2-5,TGTGCCAGCTCAGCCGGGACTGGTGACTTTCATAAGACCCAGTACTTC,CASSAGTGDFHKTQYF
TRBV14,.,.,TRBJ2-6,TGTGCCAGCAGCCAAACCTACTCTGGGGCCAACGTCCTGACTTTC,CASSQTYSGANVLTF
TRBV6-5,.,TRBD1,TRBJ1-4,TGTGCCAGCCAGGACAGGGTTAATGAAAAACTGTTTTTT,CASQDRVNEKLFF
TRBV27,.,TRBD2,TRBJ2-3,TGTGCCAGCAGTCCGTATAGCGGGAGGAGTACAGATACGCAGTATTTT,CASSPYSGRSTDTQYF
TRBV7-6,.,TRBD1,TRBJ2-5,TGTGCCAGCAGCCCCGGGACAGGGTACCAAGAGACCCAGTACTTC,CASSPGTGYQETQYF